These 14 T cell receptor beta chains were sequenced from one sample in a study of response to subunit inactivated influenza vaccine. A single record per CDR3 protein comes from TCRdb applying MiXCR to the RT-PCR reads. There are more than 150,000 distinct CDR3 sequences in the sample; about 9% occur only once, and under 13% lies in the top ten. The sequencing here drew on non-naive T cells sorted from PBMCs, taken on the day of vaccination. The receptor set was obtained from a man aged 45-65 years who received an inactivated influenza vaccine.

This clonotype has at least ten counts. The chain employs TRBV6-2 or TRBV6-3 and TRBJ2-7; D gene unclear. Trimming stripped 2 bases from V and 3 bases from J, with 20 bases between. This CDR3 region has 17 residues. Germline V gene sequence: CDR1 MNHEY, CDR2 SVGEGT. CDR3 amino acids: CASSYDPRGVKDYEQYF. The DNA of the CDR3 is TGTGCCAGCAGTTACGACCCGCGTGGTGTAAAGGACTACGAGCAGTACTTC.

The chain couples TRBV7-2 to TRBJ2-7, with D tentatively TRBD1 (5 bases). The CDR3 consists of 15 residues. V dropped 0 bases and J dropped 4 bases, with 13 bases sitting between them. The germline V gene has CDR1 SGHTA and CDR2 FQGNSA. The CDR3 here is CASSLAQGDLYEQYF. In DNA, the CDR3 is TGTGCCAGCAGCTTAGCTCAGGGTGATCTTTACGAGCAGTACTTC.

This clonotype was observed many times. The genes are TRBV7-9 and TRBJ1-1; D remains unclear. The CDR3 totals 12 residues. V lost 5 bases and J lost 0, with 4 bases in between. Germline CDR1 reads SEHNR; CDR2 reads FQNEAQ (reference sequence). The CDR3 DNA reads TGTGCCAGCAGCCGGATGAACACTGAAGCTTTCTTT. It is translated as CASSRMNTEAFF.

This clonotype was counted between two and nine times. This chain joins TRBV20-1 and TRBJ2-5; weak D call: TRBD2 (7 bases). This CDR3 spans 12 amino acids. Trimming took 6 bases from V and 11 from J, leaving 19 bases between them. Per germline, CDR1 DFQATT and CDR2 SNEGSKA (reference sequence). CDR3 sequence (DNA): TGCAGTGCCTCACCCGGGGGGCCCTTGCAGTACTTC. Protein sequence: CSASPGGPLQYF.

This clonotype has only a few counts. V gene TRBV11-2 combines with J gene TRBJ1-2; D gene ambiguous. The CDR3 length is 15 residues. Trimming removed 5 bases at V and 3 bases at J, with 16 bases between. The germline V gene has CDR1 SGHAT and CDR2 FQNNGV. The CDR3 nucleotides are TGTGCCAGCAGCCCGGCAACCAAGGGATACTATGGCTACACCTTC. The encoded protein is CASSPATKGYYGYTF.

This clonotype was seen a handful of times. V usage is TRBV20-1 and J usage is TRBJ2-1; 11 nucleotides match TRBD2. The ends lost 5 bases at V and 8 bases at J; junction bases unmatched: 11. CDR3 length: 15 amino acids. Per the germline V gene, CDR1 is DFQATT and CDR2 is SNEGSKA (reference sequence). The CDR3 sequence is CSALKSSGRGDEQFF. The CDR3 region has the DNA TGCAGTGCTCTCAAGAGTAGCGGGAGGGGGGATGAGCAGTTCTTC.

This clonotype was recorded at least ten times. The genes are TRBV5-1 and TRBJ2-1; D is possibly TRBD1 or TRBD2 (5 bases each). The V gene lost 5 bases and the J gene lost 3 bases, with 12 bases spanning the gap. Germline V CDR1 and CDR2: SGHRS, YFSETQ. This CDR3 is 14 amino acids long. The chain's CDR3 is CASSPGRNYNEQFF. The CDR3 DNA sequence: TGCGCCAGCAGTCCGGGACGGAACTACAATGAGCAGTTCTTC. The full variable domain, in which reference TRBV5-1 and TRBJ2-1 provide the parts outside the CDR3, is KAGVTQTPRYLIKTRGQQVTLSCSPISGHRSVSWYQQTPGQGLQFLFEYFSETQRNKGNFPGRFSGRQFSNSRSEMNVSTLELGDSALYLCASSPGRNYNEQFFGPGTRLTVL.

The J gene is TRBJ2-7, the V gene TRBV5-6, with D perhaps TRBD2 (5 bases). Trimming removed 3 bases at V and 0 bases at J, with 16 bases between. Germline CDR1 reads SGHDT; CDR2 reads YYEEEE. This CDR3 has 16 residues. As DNA, the CDR3 is TGTGCCAGCAGCTCCCGAGGTACGGGGAGCTCCTACGAGCAGTACTTC. Amino acids: CASSSRGTGSSYEQYF.

By frequency in the sample, this clonotype is large. The chain combines TRBV29-1 with TRBJ2-1; TRBD2 is a possible D gene (5 bases). V lost 3 bases and J 8 bases, leaving 14 bases between the germline ends. This CDR3 has 13 amino acids. The germline V gene has CDR1 SQVTM and CDR2 ANQGSEA. The CDR3 reads CSVERAPWDEQFF. The CDR3 DNA reads as TGCAGCGTTGAGCGGGCCCCTTGGGATGAGCAGTTCTTC.

This clonotype was seen more than once but under ten times. The chain carries TRBV7-2 and TRBJ1-2; D remains unclear. Germline CDR1 SGHTA, CDR2 FQGNSA. V was clipped by 5 bases and J by 2 bases, with 9 bases between them. The CDR3 length is 13 residues. The CDR3, as DNA: TGTGCCAGCAGCGTAGATATGAACTATGGCTACACCTTC. It encodes CASSVDMNYGYTF. Complete variable domain (other parts from reference TRBV7-2 and TRBJ1-2): GAGVSQSPSNKVTEKGKDVELRCDPISGHTALYWYRQSLGQGLEFLIYFQGNSAPDKSGLPSDRFSAERTGGSVSTLTIQRTQQEDSAVYLCASSVDMNYGYTFGSGTRLTVV.

As regards this clonotype: This may be a read error: a much more frequent sequence differs by one nucleotide. V and J are TRBV7-8 and TRBJ2-1; TRBD2 matches at 11 bases. Germline loops: CDR1 SGHVS, CDR2 FQNEAQ. J lost 6 bases, V lost 4 bases, and 11 bases had no gene match. This CDR3 is built from 17 residues. The CDR3 region is CASSSGLAGGGSNEQFF. DNA for the CDR3: TGTGCCAGCAGCTCGGGTTTAGCGGGGGGGGGATCCAATGAGCAGTTCTTC. Full variable domain (remainder filled in from reference TRBV7-8 and TRBJ2-1): GAGVSQSPRYKVAKRGQDVALRCDPISGHVSLFWYQQALGQGPEFLTYFQNEAQLDKSGLPSDRFFAERPEGSVSTLKIQRTQQEDSAVYLCASSSGLAGGGSNEQFFGPGTRLTVL.

J is TRBJ2-6 and V is TRBV12-3 or TRBV12-4; D is unclear. Trimming pared 5 bases from V and 0 bases from J, leaving 5 bases between. The CDR3 covers 14 residues. The CDR3, as DNA: TGTGCCAGCAGTCAGGACTCTGGGGCCAACGTCCTGACTTTC. As protein: CASSQDSGANVLTF.

This clonotype was detected a few times. The V call is TRBV20-1, the J call TRBJ2-7; 8 bases are shared with TRBD1. The CDR3 has 13 amino acids. V lost 3 bases to trimming and J lost 0 bases; unmatched junction nucleotides: 1. Germline CDR1 and CDR2: DFQATT and SNEGSKA (reference sequence). CDR3 in amino acids: CSARTGASYEQYF. The CDR3 DNA sequence: TGCAGTGCTAGGACAGGGGCCTCCTACGAGCAGTACTTC.

The sample holds many counts of this clonotype. V usage is TRBV14 and J usage is TRBJ2-5; the D is unclear. CDR1 and CDR2 from the germline V gene are SGHDN and FVKESK. The V gene lost 6 bases and the J gene lost 4 bases, with 9 bases spanning the gap. The CDR3 sequence is 12 residues long. The CDR3 sequence is CASSQRRETQYF. The CDR3 DNA sequence: TGTGCCAGCAGTCAACGACGAGAGACCCAGTACTTC.